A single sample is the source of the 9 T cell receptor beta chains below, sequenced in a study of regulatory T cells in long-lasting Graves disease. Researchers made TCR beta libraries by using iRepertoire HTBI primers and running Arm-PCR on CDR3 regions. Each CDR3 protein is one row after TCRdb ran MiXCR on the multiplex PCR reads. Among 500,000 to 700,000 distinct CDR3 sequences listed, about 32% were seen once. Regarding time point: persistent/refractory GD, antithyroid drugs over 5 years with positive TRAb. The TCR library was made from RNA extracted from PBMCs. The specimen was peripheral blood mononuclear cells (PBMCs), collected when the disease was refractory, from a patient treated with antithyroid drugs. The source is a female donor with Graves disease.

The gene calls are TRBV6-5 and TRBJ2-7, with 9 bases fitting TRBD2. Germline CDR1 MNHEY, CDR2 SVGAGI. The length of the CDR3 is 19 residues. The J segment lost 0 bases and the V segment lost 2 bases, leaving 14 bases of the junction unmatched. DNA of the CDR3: TGTGCCAGCAGTTACGACGCGTGGTCTAGCGGGATATCCTCCTACGAGCAGTACTTC. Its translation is CASSYDAWSSGISSYEQYF.

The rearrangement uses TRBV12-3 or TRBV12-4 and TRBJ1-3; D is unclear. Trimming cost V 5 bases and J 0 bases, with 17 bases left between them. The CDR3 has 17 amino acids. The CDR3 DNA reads TGTGCCAGCAGTACCCATCTCGGGCGGCCCTCTGGAAACACCATATATTTT. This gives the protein CASSTHLGRPSGNTIYF.

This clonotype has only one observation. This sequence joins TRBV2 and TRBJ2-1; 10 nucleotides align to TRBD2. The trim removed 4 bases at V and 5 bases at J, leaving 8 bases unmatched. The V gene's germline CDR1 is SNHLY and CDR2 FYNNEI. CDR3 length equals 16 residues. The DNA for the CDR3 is TGTGCCAGCAGTGTATTAGCGGGAGGACGGAACAATGAGCAGTTCTTC. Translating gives CASSVLAGGRNNEQFF.

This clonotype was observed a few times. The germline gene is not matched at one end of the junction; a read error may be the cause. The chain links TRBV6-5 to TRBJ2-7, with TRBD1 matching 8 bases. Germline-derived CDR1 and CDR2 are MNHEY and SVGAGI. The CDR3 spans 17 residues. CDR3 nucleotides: TGTGCCAGCAGTTACACCCTTAAGATGACAGGGGCCCCGCCAAAACTCTTC. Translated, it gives CASSYTLKMTGAPPKLF.

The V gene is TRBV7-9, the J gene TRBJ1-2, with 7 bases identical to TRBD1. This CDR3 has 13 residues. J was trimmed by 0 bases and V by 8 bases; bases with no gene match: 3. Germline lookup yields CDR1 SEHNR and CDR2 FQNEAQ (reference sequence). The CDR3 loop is CASWGQTNYGYTF. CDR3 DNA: TGTGCCAGCTGGGGACAGACTAACTATGGCTACACCTTC.

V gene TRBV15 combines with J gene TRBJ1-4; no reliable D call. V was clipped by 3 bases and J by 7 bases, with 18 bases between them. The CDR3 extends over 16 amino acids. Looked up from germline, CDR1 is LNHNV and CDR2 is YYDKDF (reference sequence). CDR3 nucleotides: TGTGCCACCAGCAGCCATAGACGTCAAAGAGGTGAAAAACTGTTTTTT. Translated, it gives CATSSHRRQRGEKLFF.

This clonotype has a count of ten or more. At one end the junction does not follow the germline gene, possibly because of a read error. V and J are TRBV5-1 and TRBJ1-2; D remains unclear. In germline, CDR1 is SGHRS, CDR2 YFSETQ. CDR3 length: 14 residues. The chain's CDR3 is CASSLGSTNYGYTF. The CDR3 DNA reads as TGTGCCAGCAGTTTAGGCAGCACTAACTATGGCTACACCTTC.

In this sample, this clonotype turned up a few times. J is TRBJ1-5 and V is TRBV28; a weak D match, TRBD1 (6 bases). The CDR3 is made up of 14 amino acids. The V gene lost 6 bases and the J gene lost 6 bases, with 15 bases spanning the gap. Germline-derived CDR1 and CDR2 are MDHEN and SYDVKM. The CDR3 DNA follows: TGTGCCAGCAGAGAAGAGAGGGGGAGTCAGCCCCAGCATTTT. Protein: CASREERGSQPQHF.

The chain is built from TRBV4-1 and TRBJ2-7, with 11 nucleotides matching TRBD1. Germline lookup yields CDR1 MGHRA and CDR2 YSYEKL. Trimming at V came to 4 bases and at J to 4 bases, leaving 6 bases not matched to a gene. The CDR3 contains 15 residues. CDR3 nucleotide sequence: TGCGCCAGCAGCCCTGGACAGGGGGCTTCATACGAGCAGTACTTC. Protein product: CASSPGQGASYEQYF.